Below, 9 T cell receptor beta chains from the same sample are listed, as sequenced in a study of spatial heterogeneity in lung cancer. The time point denotes: sample taken at primary tumor resection. Tumor, nontumor lung or frozen PBMC supplied whole RNA, sequenced without sorting. In TCRdb, the 5' RACE reads were re-called with MiXCR into one record per CDR3 protein. The table lists 60,000 to 80,000 distinct CDR3 sequences, 10% to 15% of them singletons. The specimen comprised PBMCs, sampled at surgery. The receptor source for this set is a male donor with early-stage non-small cell lung cancer.

This clonotype was detected a few times. The rearrangement joins TRBV27 to TRBJ2-7; 10 nucleotides match TRBD2. The V gene end was trimmed by 3 bases and the J gene end by 5 bases; junction bases not matched to a gene: 13. Germline V gives CDR1 MNHEY, CDR2 SMNVEV (reference sequence). The length of the CDR3 is 17 residues. The DNA for the CDR3 is TGTGCCAGCAGTTTGGGGCTAGCGGGAGCGGGTTGGAACGAGCAGTACTTC. Amino acid sequence: CASSLGLAGAGWNEQYF.

The genes are TRBV27 and TRBJ2-3; D possibly matches TRBD1 or TRBD2 (7 bases each). V shed 10 bases and J shed 3 bases, with 23 bases lying between them. Germline CDR1 reads MNHEY; CDR2 reads SMNVEV (reference sequence). This CDR3 region has 16 residues. CDR3 region: CANKGAHSGTTDTQYF. The CDR3, as DNA: TGTGCCAACAAGGGGGCGCACAGCGGGACTACAGATACGCAGTATTTT.

This clonotype was counted between two and nine times. The chain uses TRBV23-1 and TRBJ2-7, with 10 positions matching TRBD2. TRBV23-1 is identified as an open reading frame with a role that is uncertain. Trimming at V came to 7 bases and at J to 4 bases, leaving 10 bases not matched to a gene. The CDR3 spans 15 residues. The CDR3 DNA follows: TGCGCCAGCACCGCCTATCGGACTAGCGGTTACGAGCAGTACTTC. As protein: CASTAYRTSGYEQYF.

This clonotype was seen at least ten times. The genes are TRBV19 and TRBJ2-1; D is unresolved. CDR1 LNHDA and CDR2 SQIVND come from the germline V gene (reference sequence). V was pared by 8 bases and J by 11 bases, with 10 bases between. This CDR3 is built from 10 residues. The CDR3 spells CASGPSKQFF. CDR3 bases: TGTGCCAGTGGCCCCAGTAAGCAGTTCTTC.

This clonotype was counted ten times or more. The V call is TRBV5-1, the J call TRBJ1-3; TRBD1 might be the D (5 bases). CDR3 length: 17 amino acids. Trimming stripped 4 bases from V and 0 bases from J, with 17 bases between. Germline CDR1 reads SGHRS; CDR2 reads YFSETQ. The DNA of the CDR3 is TGCGCCAGCAGCAGAGACAGCGGGGTGTCCTCTGGAAACACCATATATTTT. This codes for CASSRDSGVSSGNTIYF.

The sample holds a few counts of this clonotype. The CDR3 loop reads CAWSEVYEQYF. The CDR3 DNA follows: TGTGCCTGGAGCGAAGTCTACGAGCAGTACTTC. The rearrangement uses TRBV30 and TRBJ2-7, with D uncertain. The V and J ends lost 3 bases and 3 bases respectively, with 6 bases between them. The CDR3 sequence is 11 residues long. Germline CDR1 and CDR2: GTSNPN and SVGIG (reference sequence). Looking up the rest from reference TRBV30 and TRBJ2-7 gives the full variable domain: SQTIHQWPATLVQPVGSPLSLECTVEGTSNPNLYWYRQAAGRGLQLLFYSVGIGQISSEVPQNLSASRPQDRQFILSSKKLLLSDSGFYLCAWSEVYEQYFGPGTRLTVT.

This chain links TRBV20-1 with TRBJ2-3; 10 nucleotides line up with TRBD2. The germline CDR1 and CDR2 sequences are DFQATT and SNEGSKA (reference sequence). The junction had 6 bases not matched to a gene; V was cut back by 2 bases and J by 7 bases. The CDR3 has 14 residues. CDR3 DNA: TGCAGTGCTAGACTAGCGGGAGTTAGGAATACGCAGTATTTT. Its protein is CSARLAGVRNTQYF.

There are many counts of this clonotype. In DNA form, the CDR3 reads TGCGCCAGCAGCACCGGACAGGAGAACATTCAGTACTTC. Translation gives CASSTGQENIQYF. The chain carries TRBV5-1 and TRBJ2-4; TRBD1 matches at 7 bases. After removal of 4 bases from V and 7 bases from J, the junction contained 5 bases not matched to a gene. This CDR3 has 13 amino acids. CDR1 and CDR2 from the germline V gene are SGHRS and YFSETQ.

The V call is TRBV5-1, the J call TRBJ2-6, with D perhaps given as TRBD1 or TRBD2 (5 bases each). Trimming removed 0 bases at V and 2 bases at J, with 6 bases between. The CDR3 spans 15 residues. The germline V gene encodes CDR1 SGHRS and CDR2 YFSETQ. For the CDR3, the DNA is TGCGCCAGCAGCTTGGTGGGGGCTGGGGCCAACGTCCTGACTTTC. It encodes CASSLVGAGANVLTF. Complete variable domain (other parts from reference TRBV5-1 and TRBJ2-6): KAGVTQTPRYLIKTRGQQVTLSCSPISGHRSVSWYQQTPGQGLQFLFEYFSETQRNKGNFPGRFSGRQFSNSRSEMNVSTLELGDSALYLCASSLVGAGANVLTFGAGSRLTVL.